The 6 T cell receptor beta chains below all came from one sample that was sequenced in a study of CD8 T cells in Susac syndrome. Random-hexamer reverse transcription was applied to roughly 0.5 to 1 ug RNA. Using its own MiXCR run on the immunoSEQ multiplex PCR reads, TCRdb lists one record per CDR3 protein. This sample carries about 280,000 distinct CDR3 sequences, 80% to 90% of them seen once, and the ten largest clones take 0.11%. Material: CD8+ T cells from PBMCs. Receptors were obtained from a human donor with multiple sclerosis.

The rearrangement joins TRBV5-1 to TRBJ2-2; D not resolved. Germline lookup yields CDR1 SGHRS and CDR2 YFSETQ. The CDR3 has 15 amino acids. Trimming stripped 4 bases from V and 3 bases from J, with 13 bases between. In DNA form, the CDR3 reads TGCGCCAGCAGCCCGAGCCTAGTGGACACCGGGGAGCTGTTTTTT. Protein product: CASSPSLVDTGELFF. The whole variable domain, remainder taken from reference TRBV5-1 and TRBJ2-2, is KAGVTQTPRYLIKTRGQQVTLSCSPISGHRSVSWYQQTPGQGLQFLFEYFSETQRNKGNFPGRFSGRQFSNSRSEMNVSTLELGDSALYLCASSPSLVDTGELFFGEGSRLTVL.

This rearrangement joins TRBV4-1 to TRBJ2-3; perhaps TRBD2 as D (6 bases). CDR1 is MGHRA and CDR2 is YSYEKL in the germline V gene. This CDR3 is 16 amino acids long. Trimming cost V 1 base and J 3 bases, with 14 bases left between them. The CDR3, as DNA: TGCGCCAGCAGCCAAGTGGGTTCGGGGGTTACAGATACGCAGTATTTT. It yields the protein CASSQVGSGVTDTQYF.

The chain employs TRBV4-1 and TRBJ1-2; D unresolved. CDR1 is MGHRA and CDR2 is YSYEKL in the germline V gene. This CDR3 contains 17 residues. Trimming pared 1 base from V and 3 bases from J, leaving 18 bases between. The CDR3 DNA follows: TGCGCCAGCAGCCAAGCTTTGGATTATGAACTCGACTATGGCTACACCTTC. This translates into CASSQALDYELDYGYTF.

The chain joins TRBV27 to TRBJ1-1, with D tentatively TRBD1 (5 bases). Per the germline V gene, CDR1 is MNHEY and CDR2 is SMNVEV (reference sequence). Trimming shortened V by 8 bases and J by 5 bases, and 12 bases separated the two germline ends. CDR3 length: 12 residues. CDR3 in DNA: TGTGCCAGCGGGGGTAGCGGGACTGAAGCTTTCTTT. This translates into CASGGSGTEAFF.

V and J are TRBV2 and TRBJ2-1; TRBD2 matches 10 bases. The V segment lost 10 bases and the J segment 5 bases; nucleotides outside the gene matches: 11. The CDR3 consists of 15 residues. CDR1 is SNHLY and CDR2 is FYNNEI in the germline V gene. CDR3 protein: CANQEAGGPNNEQFF. DNA for the CDR3: TGTGCCAACCAAGAAGCGGGAGGGCCGAACAATGAGCAGTTCTTC.

V and J are TRBV27 and TRBJ2-1, with D maybe TRBD2 (6 bases). Trimming left V 8 bases short and J 5 bases short, with 19 bases between. CDR1 and CDR2 (germline): MNHEY, SMNVEV (reference sequence). The CDR3 sequence is 15 residues long. CDR3 nucleotide sequence: TGTGCCAGCGCCCCGGGACTGAGATCGAACAATGAGCAGTTCTTC. Its translation is CASAPGLRSNNEQFF.